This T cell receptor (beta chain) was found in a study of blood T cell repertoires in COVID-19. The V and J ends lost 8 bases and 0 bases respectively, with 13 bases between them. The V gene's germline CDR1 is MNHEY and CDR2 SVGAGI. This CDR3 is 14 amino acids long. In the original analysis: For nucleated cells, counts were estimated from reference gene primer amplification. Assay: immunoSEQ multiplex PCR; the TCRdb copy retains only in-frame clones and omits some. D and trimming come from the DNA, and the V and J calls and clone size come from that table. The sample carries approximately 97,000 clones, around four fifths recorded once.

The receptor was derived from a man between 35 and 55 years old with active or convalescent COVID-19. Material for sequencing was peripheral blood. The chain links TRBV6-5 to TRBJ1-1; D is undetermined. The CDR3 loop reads CASVPPGLNTEAFF. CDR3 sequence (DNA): TGTGCCAGCGTTCCACCGGGATTGAACACTGAAGCTTTCTTT.